The present TCR beta chain was sequenced within a study of blood T cell repertoires in COVID-19. Trimming pared 1 base from V and 7 bases from J, leaving 19 bases between. Germline assignment: CDR1 LGHNA and CDR2 YSLEER. The length of the CDR3 is 16 residues. This table comes from immunoSEQ multiplex PCR, and its TCRdb copy is limited to in-frame clones, with some not included. Altogether some 38,000 clones are present, less than 90% being singletons, with the ten largest covering approximately 1.7%. This chain uses TRBV4-3 with TRBJ1-2, with TRBD1 as a possible D gene (6 bases). This receptor was identified in a man in his 60s with COVID-19, enrolled during active disease. Specimen: peripheral blood. In nucleotides, the CDR3 is TGCGCCAGCAGCCAAGCCGTTACAGGGCTGGTTCCTGGCTACACCTTC. Its protein product is CASSQAVTGLVPGYTF.